One sample yielded the 20 T cell receptor beta chains listed below, sequenced in a study of T cells after yellow fever vaccination. TCRdb re-derived calls from the 5' RACE reads in MiXCR, one entry per CDR3 protein. The sample lists about 52,000 distinct CDR3 sequences; about 6.3% were seen once. The specimen was CD8+ T cells not binding an NS4B(214-222) dextramer, sorted from PBMCs, collected 45 days after the first yellow fever vaccination. These receptors originate from a man aged 18 to 29 who received the YFV17D yellow fever vaccine.

This clonotype was recorded many times. V gene TRBV9 combines with J gene TRBJ2-2; possibly TRBD2 for D (5 bases). Germline lookup yields CDR1 SGDLS and CDR2 YYNGEE. Trimming cost V 4 bases and J 7 bases, with 17 bases left between them. CDR3 length: 15 residues. As DNA, the CDR3 is TGTGCCAGCAGCACCGCGGGTTGGGATGTCGGGGAGCTGTTTTTT. As protein: CASSTAGWDVGELFF.

J is TRBJ1-4 and V is TRBV10-3; D call uncertain. The CDR3 is made up of 14 amino acids. Trimming removed 0 bases from V and 6 bases from J, with 8 bases in between. The germline V gene has CDR1 ENHRY and CDR2 SYGVKD. The CDR3: CAISESTKYEKLFF. CDR3 nucleotides: TGTGCCATCAGTGAGTCTACCAAGTATGAAAAACTGTTTTTT.

The chain recombines TRBV4-3 with TRBJ2-1; 10 bases map to TRBD2. The CDR3 extends over 19 amino acids. Looked up from germline, CDR1 is LGHNA and CDR2 is YSLEER. V gave up 4 bases and J gave up 6 bases; unmatched junction bases: 18. The CDR3 nucleotides are TGCGCCAGCAGCCCCACCGGCCTAGCGGGGGATTTAAGGCGCAATGAGCAGTTCTTC. It specifies CASSPTGLAGDLRRNEQFF.

The rearrangement joins TRBV5-1 to TRBJ1-2, with 7 bases that match TRBD1. Per germline, CDR1 SGHRS and CDR2 YFSETQ. This CDR3 has 15 residues. The ends lost 0 bases at V and 2 bases at J; junction bases unmatched: 4. DNA for the CDR3: TGCGCCAGCAGCTTGGACAGGGGAAGCAACTATGGCTACACCTTC. Translation gives CASSLDRGSNYGYTF.

The genes are TRBV7-6 and TRBJ1-1; D unresolved. Trimming cost V 1 base and J 2 bases, with 8 bases left between them. In germline, CDR1 is SGHVS, CDR2 FNYEAQ. This CDR3 contains 14 residues. The DNA of the CDR3 is TGTGCCAGCAGCTTAGACGTCAGAAACACTGAAGCTTTCTTT. Its translation is CASSLDVRNTEAFF.

This clonotype was detected many times. The genes are TRBV19 and TRBJ2-3, with a possible D match to TRBD2 (6 bases). Germline assignment: CDR1 LNHDA and CDR2 SQIVND (reference sequence). V was pared by 0 bases and J by 2 bases, with 12 bases between. This CDR3 is built from 16 residues. The CDR3 DNA reads TGTGCCAGTAGTATAGATTCCGGGGGTTCCACAGATACGCAGTATTTT. It translates to CASSIDSGGSTDTQYF.

A remark on this clonotype: It may be a read error: a sequence one base away is much more abundant. The chain has TRBV5-4 and TRBJ2-7; tentatively, D is TRBD1 (5 bases). Trimming shortened V by 6 bases and J by 6 bases, and 16 bases separated the two germline ends. Germline assignment: CDR1 SGHNT and CDR2 YYREEE (reference sequence). The CDR3 covers 13 residues. CDR3 amino acids: CASTASDTGEQYF. In DNA form, the CDR3 reads TGTGCCAGCACCGCCTCGGACACCGGCGAGCAGTACTTC.

This clonotype was counted only a few times. This rearrangement joins TRBV7-9 to TRBJ2-7; the match to TRBD1 covers 8 bases. V lost 3 bases and J lost 7; bases outside the gene matches: 5. Germline CDR1 reads SEHNR; CDR2 reads FQNEAQ (reference sequence). This CDR3 has 13 residues. This chain's CDR3 is CASSFGQGSEQYF. CDR3 sequence (DNA): TGTGCCAGCAGCTTCGGACAGGGAAGTGAGCAGTACTTC.

This clonotype was counted many times. V usage is TRBV24-1 and J usage is TRBJ2-7; D is undetermined. V was clipped by 7 bases and J by 4 bases, with 10 bases between them. This CDR3 has 12 amino acids. The germline CDR1 and CDR2 sequences are KGHDR and SFDVKD. The CDR3 reads CATSTSPYEQYV. Written as DNA, the CDR3 is TGTGCCACCAGCACTTCACCGTACGAGCAGTACGTC.

In its sample, this clonotype was seen a few times. J is TRBJ2-3 and V is TRBV7-2, with D maybe TRBD1 (6 bases). CDR3 size: 16 residues. V was cut by 4 bases and J by 3 bases, with 17 bases left in between. Germline V gives CDR1 SGHTA, CDR2 FQGNSA. For the CDR3, the DNA is TGTGCCAGCAGCTCAGGGGTGGGGGCGCGGACAGATACGCAGTATTTT. Protein product: CASSSGVGARTDTQYF.

The chain carries TRBV6-1 and TRBJ1-2, with D unclear. The ends were cut back, 6 bases at V and 4 bases at J, with 15 bases in the middle. The CDR3 totals 14 residues. Germline assignment: CDR1 MNHNS and CDR2 SASEGT. The CDR3 spells CASRPTSGLYGYTF. The CDR3 bases are TGTGCCAGCAGACCTACCTCCGGACTCTATGGCTACACCTTC.

The chain carries TRBV4-1 and TRBJ2-3, with a possible D match to TRBD2 (7 bases). Trimming left V 0 bases short and J 3 bases short, with 16 bases between. The CDR3 loop spans 17 amino acids. The V gene's germline CDR1 is MGHRA and CDR2 YSYEKL. CDR3 amino acids: CASSQEGGGRWTDTQYF. CDR3 coding DNA: TGCGCCAGCAGCCAAGAAGGGGGGGGCCGGTGGACAGATACGCAGTATTTT.

This clonotype was observed a few times. The gene calls are TRBV19 and TRBJ2-1; D is ambiguous. Germline CDR1 LNHDA, CDR2 SQIVND (reference sequence). The CDR3 sequence is 13 residues long. V gave up 5 bases and J gave up 4 bases, with 9 bases separating them. This chain's CDR3 is CASSFGLYNEQFF. For the CDR3, the DNA is TGTGCCAGTAGTTTTGGGCTTTACAATGAGCAGTTCTTC.

This clonotype is labeled as medium-sized (0.01 to 0.1%). The rearrangement links TRBV7-6 to TRBJ2-7; D not resolved. Germline V gene lookup returns CDR1 SGHVS and CDR2 FNYEAQ. Trimming removed 1 base at V and 0 bases at J, with 4 bases between. The CDR3 loop spans 13 amino acids. The CDR3: CASSLGLSYEQYF. The DNA for the CDR3 is TGTGCCAGCAGCTTAGGTCTCTCCTACGAGCAGTACTTC.

This clonotype was counted ten times or more. The chain has TRBV5-1 and TRBJ2-3; tentative D call: TRBD1 (5 bases). V gave up 5 bases and J gave up 2 bases, with 9 bases separating them. The CDR3 is 13 residues long. Germline CDR1 and CDR2: SGHRS and YFSETQ. The CDR3 DNA reads as TGCGCCAGCAGGCAGGGATCCACAGATACGCAGTATTTT. It encodes CASRQGSTDTQYF.

The chain carries TRBV7-9 and TRBJ1-2, with D unresolved. CDR3 size: 13 residues. Trimming took off 8 bases at V and 3 bases at J, with 13 bases between the two ends. Germline V gene lookup returns CDR1 SEHNR and CDR2 FQNEAQ (reference sequence). The CDR3 DNA sequence: TGTGCCAGCGGTCCAGGACCACACTATGGCTACACCTTC. Protein product: CASGPGPHYGYTF.

This clonotype has at least ten counts. The V and J genes are TRBV9 and TRBJ1-1; no definite D call. CDR1 is SGDLS and CDR2 is YYNGEE in the germline V gene. The CDR3 spans 14 residues. Trimming pared 2 bases from V and 1 base from J, leaving 9 bases between. CDR3 loop: CASSVTAENTEAFF. DNA of the CDR3: TGTGCCAGCAGCGTGACCGCAGAGAACACTGAAGCTTTCTTT.

The rearrangement uses TRBV15 and TRBJ2-5; D gene uncertain. Germline CDR1 and CDR2: LNHNV and YYDKDF (reference sequence). V was cut by 5 bases and J by 1 base, with 20 bases left in between. The CDR3 runs 17 residues. The CDR3 DNA reads TGTGCCACCAGCTCTTTTGCGGTGGGCCGTTTCCAAGAGACCCAGTACTTC. Translating it yields CATSSFAVGRFQETQYF. The variable domain in full, with the rest retrieved from reference TRBV15 and TRBJ2-5, is DAMVIQNPRYQVTQFGKPVTLSCSQTLNHNVMYWYQQKSSQAPKLLFHYYDKDFNNEADTPDNFQSRRPNTSFCFLDIRSPGLGDTAMYLCATSSFAVGRFQETQYFGPGTRLLVL.

This chain joins TRBV6-6 and TRBJ1-1; no definite D call. This CDR3 comprises 12 residues. Trimming removed 5 bases from V and 8 bases from J, with 12 bases in between. Germline V CDR1 and CDR2: MNHNY, SVGAGI (reference sequence). CDR3: CASSGSGLEAFF. In nucleotides, the CDR3 is TGTGCCAGCAGTGGATCGGGCTTGGAAGCTTTCTTT.

This sequence joins TRBV7-9 and TRBJ2-7; 7 positions agree with TRBD1. The CDR3 loop spans 14 amino acids. Trimming at V came to 5 bases and at J to 0 bases, leaving 4 bases not matched to a gene. Germline CDR1 and CDR2: SEHNR and FQNEAQ (reference sequence). CDR3 residues: CASSRDSRSYEQYF. The DNA of the CDR3 is TGTGCCAGCAGCAGGGACAGCCGCTCCTACGAGCAGTACTTC.